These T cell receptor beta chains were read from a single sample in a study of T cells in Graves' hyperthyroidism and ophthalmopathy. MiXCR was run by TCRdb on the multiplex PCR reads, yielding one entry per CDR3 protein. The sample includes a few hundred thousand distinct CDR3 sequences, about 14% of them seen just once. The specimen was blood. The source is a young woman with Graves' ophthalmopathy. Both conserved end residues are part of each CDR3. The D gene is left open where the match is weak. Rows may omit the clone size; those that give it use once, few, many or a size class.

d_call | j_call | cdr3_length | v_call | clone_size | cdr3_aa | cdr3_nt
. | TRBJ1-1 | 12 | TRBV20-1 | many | CSARGAGTEAFF | TGCAGTGCTAGGGGGGCTGGTACTGAAGCTTTCTTT
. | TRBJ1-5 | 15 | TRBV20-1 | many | CSARRQGWSNQPQHF | TGCAGTGCTAGGCGGCAGGGGTGGAGCAATCAGCCCCAGCATTTT
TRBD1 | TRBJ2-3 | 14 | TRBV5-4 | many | CASSSGQGLDTQYF | TGTGCCAGCAGTTCGGGACAGGGTTTAGATACGCAGTATTTT
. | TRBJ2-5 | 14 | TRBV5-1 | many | CASSPGGPGETQYF | TGCGCCAGCAGCCCCGGGGGGCCGGGTGAGACCCAGTACTTC
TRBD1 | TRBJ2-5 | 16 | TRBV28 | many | CASSRKGQGRSETQYF | TGTGCCAGCAGCCGGAAGGGACAGGGGAGATCTGAGACCCAGTACTTC
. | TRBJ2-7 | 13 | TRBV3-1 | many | CASSQGVIDEQYF | TGTGCCAGCAGCCAAGGGGTCATCGACGAGCAGTACTTC
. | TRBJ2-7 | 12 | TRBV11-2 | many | CASSSQGYEQYF | TGTGCCAGCAGCTCACAGGGCTACGAGCAGTACTTC
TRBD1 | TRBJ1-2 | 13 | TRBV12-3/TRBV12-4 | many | CASSFDRADGYTF | TGTGCCAGCAGTTTCGACAGGGCTGATGGCTACACCTTC
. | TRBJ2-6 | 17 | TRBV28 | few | CASRQGERTTGANVLTF | TGTGCCAGCAGACAAGGGGAACGAACCACGGGGGCCAACGTCCTGACTTTC
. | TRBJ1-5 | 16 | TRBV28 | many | CASSSTLAGLNQPQHF | TGTGCCAGCAGTTCTACTCTGGCAGGGCTAAATCAGCCCCAGCATTTT
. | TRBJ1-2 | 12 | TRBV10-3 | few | CAISGTDYGYTF | TGTGCCATCAGCGGGACGGACTATGGCTACACCTTC
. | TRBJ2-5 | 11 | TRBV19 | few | CASGQQETQYF | TGTGCCAGTGGGCAGCAAGAGACCCAGTACTTC
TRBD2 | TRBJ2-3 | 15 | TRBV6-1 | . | CASEQRGGPGDTQYF | TGTGCCAGCGAGCAGCGGGGGGGCCCGGGAGATACGCAGTATTTT
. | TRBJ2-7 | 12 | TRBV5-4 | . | CSTGHLGYEQYF | TGTAGCACGGGCCACTTGGGCTACGAGCAGTACTTC
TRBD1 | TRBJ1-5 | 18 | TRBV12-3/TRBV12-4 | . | CASSYNRRGRSSNQPQHF | TGTGCCAGCAGTTATAACCGCAGGGGGAGGTCGAGCAATCAGCCCCAGCATTTT
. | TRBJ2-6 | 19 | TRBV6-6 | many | CASSYRDRREPSGANVLTF | TGTGCCAGCAGTTACAGAGACAGGCGGGAACCCTCTGGGGCCAACGTCCTGACTTTC
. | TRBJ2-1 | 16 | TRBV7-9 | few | CASSLISWPHYNEQFF | TGTGCCAGCAGCCTTATTAGTTGGCCCCACTACAATGAGCAGTTCTTC
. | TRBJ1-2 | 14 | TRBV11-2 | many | CASSLEQGGYGYTF | TGTGCCAGCAGCTTAGAGCAGGGCGGCTATGGCTACACCTTC
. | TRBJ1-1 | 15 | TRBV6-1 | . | CASSVQGRLNTEAFF | TGTGCCAGCAGTGTCCAGGGCCGCCTGAACACTGAAGCTTTCTTT
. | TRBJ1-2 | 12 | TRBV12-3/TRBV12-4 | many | CASSSEGEGYTF | TGTGCCAGCAGTTCCGAAGGTGAGGGCTACACCTTC
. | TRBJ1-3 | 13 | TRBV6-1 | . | CASSEDTGNTIYF | TGTGCCAGCAGCGAGGATACTGGAAACACCATATATTTT
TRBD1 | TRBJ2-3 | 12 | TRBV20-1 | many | CSARTGADTQYF | TGCAGTGCAAGGACAGGGGCAGATACGCAGTATTTT
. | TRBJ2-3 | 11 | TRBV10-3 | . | CAISEQDEQYF | TGTGCCATCAGTGAACAGGACGAGCAGTATTTT
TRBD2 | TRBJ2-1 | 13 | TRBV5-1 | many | CASSQTSGNEQFF | TGCGCCAGCAGCCAGACTAGCGGCAATGAGCAGTTCTTC
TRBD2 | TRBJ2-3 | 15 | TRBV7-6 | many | CASRNLAGGRNTQYF | TGTGCCAGCAGGAATTTAGCGGGGGGGCGTAATACGCAGTATTTT
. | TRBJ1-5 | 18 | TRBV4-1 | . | CASSQDDPGARLGQPQHF | TGCGCCAGCAGCCAAGATGATCCGGGGGCGAGGTTAGGTCAGCCCCAGCATTTT